Shown below are 24 T cell receptor beta chains from a single sample sequenced in a study of T cell responses to AZD1222 COVID-19 vaccine. Data came from immunoSEQ multiplex PCR; TCRdb stores just in-frame clones and leaves some out. The sample records about 90,000 clones, around 84% being singletons. The starting material was peripheral blood, obtained 28 days after the second AZD1222 dose. The receptors stem from an adult who received the AZD1222 COVID-19 vaccine.

This CDR3 reads CASSLHLAGAGEQFF. The CDR3 nucleotides are TGTGCCAGCAGCTTGCACCTAGCGGGGGCCGGTGAGCAGTTCTTC. The chain joins TRBV5-6 to TRBJ2-1; TRBD2 matches 10 bases. Germline CDR1 is SGHDT and CDR2 is YYEEEE. There are 15 residues in the CDR3. J was trimmed by 9 bases and V by 1 base; bases with no gene match: 7.

J is TRBJ2-7 and V is TRBV10-3, with 9 bases fitting TRBD2. The CDR3 covers 14 residues. V shed 8 bases, J shed 1 base, and the junction held 6 bases outside the gene matches. CDR1 and CDR2 (germline): ENHRY, SYGVKD. The CDR3 protein is CAIGPAGGSYEQYF. Here the CDR3 DNA reads TGTGCCATCGGTCCAGCGGGGGGTTCCTACGAGCAGTACTTC.

V and J are TRBV5-4 and TRBJ2-1, with TRBD2 matching over 9 bases. Germline V gives CDR1 SGHNT, CDR2 YYREEE (reference sequence). The CDR3 has 16 amino acids. Unmatched junction bases numbered 8, after V lost 2 bases and J lost 5 bases. CDR3 residues: CASSLGSGRGDNEQFF. Here the CDR3 DNA reads TGTGCCAGCAGCTTAGGTAGCGGGAGAGGGGACAATGAGCAGTTCTTC.

The chain links TRBV5-5 to TRBJ1-6; 7 bases are a match to TRBD1. The germline gives CDR1 SGHKS, CDR2 YYEKEE (reference sequence). The CDR3 is made up of 17 amino acids. V shed 0 bases, J shed 7 bases, and the junction held 10 bases outside the gene matches. CDR3 loop: CASSLGPGGGGNSPLHF. CDR3 DNA sequence: TGTGCCAGCAGCTTGGGGCCGGGAGGAGGGGGCAATTCACCCCTCCACTTT.

The rearrangement uses TRBV7-9 and TRBJ2-5; 11 bases fit TRBD2. Trimming took 7 bases from V and 5 from J; bases not matched to a gene: 9. Looked up from germline, CDR1 is SEHNR and CDR2 is FQNEAQ (reference sequence). This CDR3 comprises 15 residues. This CDR3 reads CASNHVAGGPETQYF. CDR3 coding DNA: TGTGCCAGCAACCACGTAGCGGGAGGGCCTGAGACCCAGTACTTC.

This sequence joins TRBV21-1 and TRBJ1-5; the D call in the table, TRBD1, was not verified against the DNA. TRBV21-1 is a pseudogene locus. The CDR3 totals 14 residues. CDR3 coding DNA: TGTGCCCTAATTCCGGGACAGGGAATCCAGCCCCAGCATTTT. Residues: CALIPGQGIQPQHF.

The chain combines TRBV19 with TRBJ2-1, with 13 nucleotides matching TRBD2. Germline values: CDR1 LNHDA, CDR2 SQIVND (reference sequence). V shed 8 bases and J 3 bases; nucleotides not matched to a gene: 7. The CDR3 has 16 residues. The CDR3 is CASRRTSGGLYNEQFF. The CDR3 DNA is TGTGCCAGTCGTCGGACTAGCGGGGGACTCTACAATGAGCAGTTCTTC. Drawing the rest from reference TRBV19 and TRBJ2-1, the complete variable domain is DGGITQSPKYLFRKEGQNVTLSCEQNLNHDAMYWYRQDPGQGLRLIYYSQIVNDFQKGDIAEGYSVSREKKESFPLTVTSAQKNPTAFYLCASRRTSGGLYNEQFFGPGTRLTVL.

The chain carries TRBV11-2 and TRBJ2-2; tentatively, D is TRBD1 (5 bases). Germline V gene lookup returns CDR1 SGHAT and CDR2 FQNNGV. This CDR3 contains 15 residues. Trimming stripped 6 bases from V and 1 base from J, with 12 bases between. CDR3 residues: CASRAWGGNTGELFF. In nucleotides, the CDR3 is TGTGCCAGCAGGGCCTGGGGCGGGAACACCGGGGAGCTGTTTTTT.

This chain links TRBV27 with TRBJ2-1; 7 positions match TRBD1. CDR1 and CDR2 (germline): MNHEY, SMNVEV (reference sequence). V shed 3 bases, J shed 4 bases, and the junction held 3 bases outside the gene matches. CDR3 length: 14 residues. CDR3 in amino acids: CASSLRTGYNEQFF. In DNA, the CDR3 is TGTGCCAGCAGTTTGCGGACAGGATACAATGAGCAGTTCTTC.

V is TRBV19 and J is TRBJ2-5, with TRBD1 identical over 8 bases. Germline CDR1 reads LNHDA; CDR2 reads SQIVND (reference sequence). This CDR3 is 13 amino acids long. V trimming: 4 bases; J trimming: 5 bases; junction bases outside the gene matches: 3. The CDR3 DNA sequence: TGTGCCAGTAGTACCGACAGGGGTGAGACCCAGTACTTC. Amino acid sequence: CASSTDRGETQYF.

The chain carries TRBV4-1 and TRBJ2-7; D is perhaps TRBD1 or TRBD2 (5 bases each). The ends were cut back, 0 bases at V and 0 bases at J, with 15 bases in the middle. The CDR3 length is 17 residues. Germline V gives CDR1 MGHRA, CDR2 YSYEKL. The CDR3 nucleotides are TGCGCCAGCAGCCAAGATATCCCCGGGACGGTCTCCTACGAGCAGTACTTC. As protein: CASSQDIPGTVSYEQYF.

The chain uses TRBV11-1 and TRBJ2-1; 8 bases are a match to TRBD1. CDR1 is SGHAT and CDR2 is FQDESV in the germline V gene (reference sequence). V lost 1 base, J lost 9 bases, and 5 bases stayed unmatched. The CDR3 covers 14 residues. CDR3 sequence reads: CASSLESTGGEQFF. Here the CDR3 DNA reads TGTGCCAGCAGCTTAGAGTCCACAGGGGGTGAGCAGTTCTTC.

This clone was counted between two and nine times. This chain joins TRBV5-4 and TRBJ2-1; TRBD2 agrees at 7 bases. The CDR3 loop spans 16 amino acids. The V gene's germline CDR1 is SGHNT and CDR2 YYREEE (reference sequence). The V gene end was trimmed by 1 base and the J gene end by 1 base; junction bases not matched to a gene: 5. Here the CDR3 reads CASSLRAGVSYNEQFF. CDR3 DNA sequence: TGTGCCAGCAGCTTGCGGGCGGGAGTTTCCTACAATGAGCAGTTCTTC.

This clone was seen more than once but under ten times. The chain links TRBV10-1 to TRBJ2-1; possibly TRBD2 for D (5 bases). V shed 6 bases and J shed 8 bases, with 11 bases lying between them. The CDR3 contains 12 residues. Germline V gene data show CDR1 as WNHNN and CDR2 as SYGVQD (reference sequence). CDR3 in DNA: TGCGCCAGCAGCTTCACTAGGGATGAGCAGTTCTTC. Its translation: CASSFTRDEQFF.

The genes are TRBV21-1 and TRBJ2-7; the table's TRBD1 call for D was not verified on the DNA. TRBV21-1 is marked as a pseudogene. The CDR3 runs 16 residues. Here the CDR3 reads CASSYRDRDTHNEQYF. The CDR3 DNA follows: TGTGCCAGCAGCTACCGAGACCGGGACACTCACAACGAGCAGTACTTC.

The chain joins TRBV29-1 to TRBJ2-3; tentative D call: TRBD1 (5 bases). V was shortened by 4 bases and J by 3 bases, with 14 bases between the two germline ends. The CDR3 length is 14 residues. Germline assignment: CDR1 SQVTM and CDR2 ANQGSEA. In DNA, the CDR3 is TGCAGCGTTGCCATAAAGGGGATTACAGATACGCAGTATTTT. This encodes CSVAIKGITDTQYF.

This clone showed up just a few times. This chain connects TRBV5-4 to TRBJ2-1, with D maybe TRBD1 (6 bases). Trimming shortened V by 4 bases and J by 9 bases, and 20 bases separated the two germline ends. CDR1 is SGHNT, CDR2 YYREEE, per germline (reference sequence). This CDR3 has 15 residues. CDR3 DNA: TGTGCCAGCAGCCACGCAGGGGCTCGGACCAGTGAGCAGTTCTTC. It codes for CASSHAGARTSEQFF.

The V call is TRBV10-3, the J call TRBJ2-7, with 8 nucleotides matching TRBD1. V lost 10 bases, J lost 3 bases, and 5 bases stayed unmatched. The CDR3 consists of 12 residues. CDR1 and CDR2 (germline): ENHRY, SYGVKD. The CDR3 region is CATRGQGYEQYF. The DNA of the CDR3 is TGTGCCACCCGAGGACAGGGCTACGAGCAGTACTTC.

This clone showed up just once. One end of the junction varies from germline; a read error may be responsible. CDR3 in amino acids: CASSSPGLAGRAYLSF. CDR3 sequence (DNA): TGTGCCAGCAGCTCTCCGGGACTAGCGGGACGGGCCTATCTCTCATTC. This sequence joins TRBV7-2 and TRBJ2-7, with 13 bases that match TRBD2. The CDR3 spans 16 residues. The germline V gene has CDR1 SGHTA and CDR2 FQGNSA. Complete variable domain (other parts from reference TRBV7-2 and TRBJ2-7): GAGVSQSPSNKVTEKGKDVELRCDPISGHTALYWYRQSLGQGLEFLIYFQGNSAPDKSGLPSDRFSAERTGGSVSTLTIQRTQQEDSAVYLCASSSPGLAGRAYLSFGPGTRLTVT.

The V call is TRBV3-1 (or the pseudogene TRBV3-2), the J call TRBJ1-2, with D possibly TRBD1 on 6 matching bases. The CDR3 is 16 amino acids. Germline V gives CDR1 LGHDT, CDR2 YNNKEL (reference sequence). V lost 2 bases and J 2 bases, leaving 15 bases between the germline ends. CDR3 DNA sequence: TGTGCCAGCAGCCAATTAGGGGGAGTCGCGAACTATGGCTACACCTTC. As protein: CASSQLGGVANYGYTF.

This chain uses TRBV7-3 with TRBJ2-5; D might be TRBD1 or TRBD2, each matching 5 bases. Germline V gene sequence: CDR1 SGHTA, CDR2 FQGTGA. CDR3 length equals 15 residues. V was cut by 4 bases and J by 2 bases, with 14 bases left in between. The CDR3 coding sequence is TGTGCCAGCAGCTCCCTCCCGGGACCACAAGAGACCCAGTACTTC. This codes for CASSSLPGPQETQYF.

The V gene is TRBV5-1, the J gene TRBJ1-3; D possibly corresponds to TRBD1 (6 bases). This CDR3 comprises 16 residues. From germline, CDR1 is SGHRS and CDR2 YFSETQ. Trimming cost V 1 base and J 3 bases, with 14 bases left between them. The CDR3 sequence: CASSLRGQGIGNTIYF. The CDR3 nucleotides read TGCGCCAGCAGCTTGAGAGGGCAGGGGATTGGAAACACCATATATTTT.

The V call is TRBV5-4, the J call TRBJ2-5, with 7 bases identical to TRBD1. CDR3 length equals 13 residues. The V and J ends lost 5 bases and 2 bases, in that order; junction bases with no gene match: 3. Germline CDR1 SGHNT, CDR2 YYREEE (reference sequence). The DNA for the CDR3 is TGTGCCAGCAGAGGACAGGCTCAAGAGACCCAGTACTTC. This sequence encodes CASRGQAQETQYF.

The chain has TRBV10-2 and TRBJ1-6; D ambiguous. The CDR3 runs 13 residues. Trimming took 7 bases from V and 5 from J, leaving 9 bases between them. Germline V lookup: CDR1 WSHSY, CDR2 SAAADI. CDR3 protein: CASTGQNNSPLHF. CDR3 DNA sequence: TGCGCCAGCACAGGTCAGAATAATTCACCCCTCCACTTT.